This TCR beta chain was recovered during a study of blood T cell repertoires in COVID-19. Study as a whole: Samples taken during acute and convalescent COVID-19 were collected in the United States, Italy and Spain. The analysed material was cDNA or gDNA that came from T cells, B-cell-depleted T cells, or PBMCs.

The CDR3 consists of 15 residues. V shed 4 bases and J 5 bases; nucleotides not matched to a gene: 6. CDR1 is MGHRA, CDR2 YSYEKL, per germline. This clone occurred a few times. Under the authors' procedure: Cell counts per sample came from amplifying reference gene primers. Sequencing was performed with immunoSEQ multiplex PCR; in TCRdb, only in-frame clones are kept and a portion is missing. That table supplies the V and J calls and clone size; D and trimming were determined from the DNA. The data hold about 120,000 clones, with roughly 79% observed a single time. The sequence derives from a man between 65 and 85 years old with acute or convalescent COVID-19. This chain joins TRBV4-1 and TRBJ2-2; 8 nucleotides line up with TRBD1. Sequencing was performed on peripheral blood. CDR3 amino acids: CASSPSRGRTGELFF. CDR3 in DNA: TGCGCCAGCAGCCCGAGCAGGGGGCGAACCGGGGAGCTGTTTTTT.